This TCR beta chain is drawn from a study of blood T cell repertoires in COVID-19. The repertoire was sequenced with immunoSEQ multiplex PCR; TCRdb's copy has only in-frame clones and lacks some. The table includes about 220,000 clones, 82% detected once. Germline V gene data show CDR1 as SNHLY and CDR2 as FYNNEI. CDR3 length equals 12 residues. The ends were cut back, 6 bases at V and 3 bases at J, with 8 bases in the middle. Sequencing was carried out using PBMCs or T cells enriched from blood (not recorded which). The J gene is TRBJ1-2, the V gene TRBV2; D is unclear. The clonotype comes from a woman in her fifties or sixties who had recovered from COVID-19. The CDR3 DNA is TGTGCCAGCAGGGCGGCAGACTATGGCTACACCTTC. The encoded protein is CASRAADYGYTF.